Described below is a single T cell receptor beta chain sequence and its context. These data come from a study of T cell changes during pregnancy in multiple sclerosis. Measured with immunoSEQ multiplex PCR; TCRdb has only the in-frame clones, and not every one. The sample yields tens of thousands of clones, 90% to 95% seen once. Germline CDR1 WNHNN, CDR2 SYGVQD (reference sequence). The CDR3 loop spans 14 amino acids. Trimming cost V 6 bases and J 2 bases; bases outside gene matches: 4. The J gene is TRBJ1-2, the V gene TRBV10-1; TRBD1 aligns across 9 bases. The sample in question was peripheral blood, obtained after pregnancy. This sequence originates from a female donor with multiple sclerosis, enrolled in a pregnancy study. CDR3 sequence reads: CASSPQGANYGYTF. In DNA, the CDR3 is TGCGCCAGCAGCCCACAGGGGGCAAACTATGGCTACACCTTC.